Each of the 10 T cell receptor beta chains below was sequenced from the same sample in a study of T cells in Graves' hyperthyroidism and ophthalmopathy. Authors of the study amplified TCR beta CDR3 regions from RNA transcripts. HTBI primers drove first-round RT-PCR of the TCR CDR3. TCRdb recomputed calls from the multiplex PCR reads with MiXCR, one row per CDR3 protein. The table shows around 720,000 distinct CDR3 sequences, with approximately 40% occurring only once. The sequencing input was blood. The origin of the receptors is a woman aged 40-49 years with Graves' hyperthyroidism.

This clonotype appeared a few times. J is TRBJ1-3 and V is TRBV11-2, with 9 bases that match TRBD1. V trimming: 5 bases; J trimming: 5 bases; junction bases outside the gene matches: 4. Germline V gene lookup returns CDR1 SGHAT and CDR2 FQNNGV. The CDR3 sequence is 14 residues long. The CDR3 sequence: CASSLGQGRNTIYF. CDR3 bases: TGTGCCAGCAGCCTCGGACAGGGGAGAAACACCATATATTTT.

As regards this clonotype: A much larger clone differs from this one at a single base, so this may be a read error. The V and J genes are TRBV7-9 and TRBJ1-2; maybe TRBD1 (5 bases). The ends were cut back, 3 bases at V and 13 bases at J, with 12 bases in the middle. Germline-derived CDR1 and CDR2 are SEHNR and FQNEAQ (reference sequence). This CDR3 region has 11 residues. The CDR3 here is CASSLGGTCTF. CDR3 sequence (DNA): TGTGCCAGCAGCTTGGGGGGAACCTGCACCTTC.

This clonotype was observed a few times. The gene calls are TRBV7-8 and TRBJ2-7, with D possibly TRBD2 on 7 matching bases. CDR3 size: 17 residues. Per germline, CDR1 SGHVS and CDR2 FQNEAQ. Deletions cut 1 base from V and 0 bases from J, with 16 bases between. The CDR3, as DNA: TGTGCCAGCAGCTTAGGGCCGGGGGGCCCGAGCTCCTACGAGCAGTACTTC. This encodes CASSLGPGGPSSYEQYF.

The chain links TRBV2 to TRBJ2-5; 7 bases are shared with TRBD1. The ends lost 8 bases at V and 1 base at J; junction bases unmatched: 13. Germline V gives CDR1 SNHLY, CDR2 FYNNEI. The CDR3 consists of 16 residues. CDR3 sequence (DNA): TGTGCCAGCTACGTCGTCGTACAGGGGACCCAAGAGACCCAGTACTTC. Encoded protein: CASYVVVQGTQETQYF. Together with reference TRBV2 and TRBJ2-5, the CDR3 gives the full variable domain: EPEVTQTPSHQVTQMGQEVILRCVPISNHLYFYWYRQILGQKVEFLVSFYNNEISEKSEIFDDQFSVERPDGSNFTLKIRSTKLEDSAMYFCASYVVVQGTQETQYFGPGTRLLVL.

V gene TRBV7-9 combines with J gene TRBJ1-5, with a tentative D call TRBD1 (6 bases). Germline CDR1 reads SEHNR; CDR2 reads FQNEAQ (reference sequence). Trimming shortened V by 7 bases and J by 7 bases, and 14 bases separated the two germline ends. This CDR3 has 13 amino acids. The DNA for the CDR3 is TGTGCCAGCACCCCTGGGGGCAGGCAGCCCCAGCATTTT. Protein sequence: CASTPGGRQPQHF.

This clonotype was counted at least ten times. V and J are TRBV10-3 and TRBJ1-5; D perhaps matches TRBD1 (6 bases). With 10 bases removed from V and 5 bases from J, the gap between germline ends came to 12 bases. The germline gives CDR1 ENHRY, CDR2 SYGVKD. This CDR3 region has 12 residues. CDR3 loop: CANTGKDQPQHF. In DNA form, the CDR3 reads TGTGCCAATACAGGGAAAGATCAGCCCCAGCATTTT.

The chain joins TRBV4-1 to TRBJ1-2; D perhaps matches TRBD1 (5 bases). CDR1 MGHRA and CDR2 YSYEKL come from the germline V gene. V was cut by 0 bases and J by 4 bases, with 15 bases left in between. The CDR3 has 16 amino acids. CDR3 loop: CASSQDGGGNLYGYTF. The CDR3 nucleotides are TGCGCCAGCAGCCAAGATGGGGGGGGAAACCTCTATGGCTACACCTTC.

A few counts support this clonotype. V is TRBV9 and J is TRBJ2-2, with a weak D call TRBD1 (5 bases). CDR1 is SGDLS and CDR2 is YYNGEE in the germline V gene. The V end was cut by 5 bases, the J end by 4 bases, with 15 bases between. CDR3 length equals 15 residues. CDR3 in amino acids: CASSFRGVVTGELFF. The CDR3 DNA is TGTGCCAGCAGTTTTAGGGGCGTTGTCACCGGGGAGCTGTTTTTT.

This clonotype has at least ten counts. The genes are TRBV11-2 and TRBJ2-6; D gene ambiguous. Germline V lookup: CDR1 SGHAT, CDR2 FQNNGV. The CDR3 loop spans 15 amino acids. The ends were cut back, 1 base at V and 2 bases at J, with 6 bases in the middle. The CDR3: CASSLGATGANVLTF. CDR3 DNA sequence: TGTGCCAGCAGCTTAGGTGCAACTGGGGCCAACGTCCTGACTTTC.

V and J are TRBV11-2 and TRBJ1-2; D may be TRBD1 (5 bases). From germline, CDR1 is SGHAT and CDR2 FQNNGV. This CDR3 is 15 amino acids long. V lost 0 bases and J 7 bases, leaving 15 bases between the germline ends. The CDR3 protein is CASSLEYAGYSGYTF. CDR3 bases: TGTGCCAGCAGCTTAGAGTATGCAGGGTACTCTGGCTACACCTTC.